One and the same sample provided the 27 T cell receptor beta chains below, sequenced in a study of cytomegalovirus exposure and HLA in healthy donors. The study ran its PCR with 60 Vbeta and 13 Jbeta primers. Method: immunoSEQ multiplex PCR; TCRdb's copy keeps in-frame clones and lacks some. The table includes 90,000 to 110,000 clones, more than 80% detected once. Source material: PBMCs. These receptors originate from a man between 18 and 35 years old in good health and CMV-seronegative.

The chain couples TRBV6-1 to TRBJ2-3; D uncertain. The CDR3 spans 12 residues. The V gene's germline CDR1 is MNHNS and CDR2 SASEGT. The V and J ends lost 10 bases and 0 bases respectively, with 8 bases between them. CDR3 in amino acids: CAIMTSTDTQYF. The CDR3 nucleotides read TGTGCCATCATGACTAGCACAGATACGCAGTATTTT.

The chain links TRBV11-3 to TRBJ2-1; 9 positions agree with TRBD2. The CDR3 is 17 amino acids. V lost 5 bases and J lost 5; bases outside the gene matches: 13. Germline V lookup: CDR1 SGHNT, CDR2 YENEEA. The CDR3, as DNA: TGTGCCAGCAGCCGTAGGGGTGCGGGAGGGCCTAACAATGAGCAGTTCTTC. Amino acid sequence: CASSRRGAGGPNNEQFF.

The chain links TRBV19 to TRBJ1-2; TRBD1 is a possible D gene (5 bases). V was trimmed by 2 bases and J by 0 bases, leaving 16 bases between them. The germline CDR1 and CDR2 sequences are LNHDA and SQIVND (reference sequence). The CDR3 runs 17 residues. The CDR3 loop is CASSIIGQGLANYGYTF. In DNA, the CDR3 is TGTGCCAGTAGTATAATTGGGCAGGGATTAGCTAACTATGGCTACACCTTC.

The chain employs TRBV5-6 and TRBJ2-7, with 7 bases identical to TRBD1. V shed 5 bases and J 8 bases; nucleotides not matched to a gene: 19. The CDR3 sequence is 16 residues long. Germline V CDR1 and CDR2: SGHDT, YYEEEE. The CDR3 region is CASSQNILTQGEKQYF. CDR3 nucleotide sequence: TGTGCCAGCAGTCAAAACATTTTGACCCAGGGGGAAAAGCAGTACTTC. Variable domain in full (rest from reference TRBV5-6 and TRBJ2-7): DAGVTQSPTHLIKTRGQQVTLRCSPKSGHDTVSWYQQALGQGPQFIFQYYEEEERQRGNFPDRFSGHQFPNYSSELNVNALLLGDSALYLCASSQNILTQGEKQYFGPGTRLTVT.

Points on this clone: The same CDR3 arises from other DNA sequences in this sample as well. The CDR3 reads CASSQETSGSINEQFF. Here the CDR3 DNA reads TGTGCCAGCAGCCAGGAGACTAGCGGGAGTATCAATGAGCAGTTCTTC. This chain uses TRBV4-2 with TRBJ2-1; 12 nucleotides match TRBD2. V lost 3 bases, J lost 6 bases, and 6 bases stayed unmatched. This CDR3 comprises 16 residues. Germline CDR1 LGHNA, CDR2 YNFKEQ.

The genes are TRBV16 and TRBJ2-1; 7 nucleotides line up with TRBD2. This CDR3 comprises 14 residues. V was clipped by 0 bases and J by 8 bases; unmatched bases: 4. Germline V lookup: CDR1 KGHSY, CDR2 FQNENV. Here the CDR3 DNA reads TGTGCCAGCAGCCAATCGCGGGGGTTGGATGAGCAGTTCTTC. Its protein product is CASSQSRGLDEQFF. Complete variable domain (other parts from reference TRBV16 and TRBJ2-1): GEEVAQTPKHLVRGEGQKAKLYCAPIKGHSYVFWYQQVLKNEFKFLISFQNENVFDETGMPKERFSAKCLPNSPCSLEIQATKLEDSAVYFCASSQSRGLDEQFFGPGTRLTVL.

This chain links TRBV29-1 with TRBJ1-1; D is unclear. V dropped 4 bases and J dropped 0 bases, with 9 bases sitting between them. Germline V gene lookup returns CDR1 SQVTM and CDR2 ANQGSEA. The CDR3 is 13 amino acids. This CDR3 is CSVAHSMNTEAFF. The CDR3 DNA is TGCAGCGTTGCGCACAGCATGAACACTGAAGCTTTCTTT.

V usage is TRBV28 and J usage is TRBJ1-5, with 10 bases identical to TRBD1. Trimming at V came to 6 bases and at J to 5 bases, leaving 13 bases not matched to a gene. Germline loops: CDR1 MDHEN, CDR2 SYDVKM. This CDR3 region has 17 residues. CDR3 amino acids: CASRTLRTGGSHQPQHF. The DNA for the CDR3 is TGTGCCAGCAGAACCTTAAGGACAGGGGGGTCGCATCAGCCCCAGCATTTT.

V gene TRBV6-1 combines with J gene TRBJ1-1; D may be TRBD1 (6 bases). V lost 8 bases and J lost 2, with 15 bases in between. The germline CDR1 and CDR2 sequences are MNHNS and SASEGT. This CDR3 has 14 residues. CDR3: CASDITRGNTEAFF. The CDR3 nucleotides are TGTGCCAGCGATATAACCAGGGGTAACACTGAAGCTTTCTTT.

CDR3 loop: CASSLGAELYGYTF. CDR3 DNA: TGTGCCAGCAGCTTAGGGGCAGAGTTATATGGCTACACCTTC. This chain joins TRBV7-9 and TRBJ1-2; unclear D gene. The V and J ends lost 1 base and 5 bases respectively, with 11 bases between them. Per the germline V gene, CDR1 is SEHNR and CDR2 is FQNEAQ (reference sequence). The CDR3 has 14 amino acids.

This chain's CDR3 is CASSPPDRGQETQYF. The DNA of the CDR3 is TGTGCCAGCAGTCCCCCGGACAGGGGCCAAGAGACCCAGTACTTC. The chain carries TRBV6-5 and TRBJ2-5, with 9 bases identical to TRBD1. The CDR3 is 15 residues long. V lost 5 bases to trimming and J lost 1 base; unmatched junction nucleotides: 5. Germline CDR1 reads MNHEY; CDR2 reads SVGAGI.

Here the CDR3 reads CATRPGQEYLRELFF. CDR3 coding DNA: TGTGCCACTCGACCGGGACAGGAATACCTGAGGGAGCTGTTTTTT. The rearrangement uses TRBV5-4 and TRBJ2-2, with 8 bases fitting TRBD1. This CDR3 spans 15 amino acids. J was trimmed by 9 bases and V by 9 bases; bases with no gene match: 16. Germline CDR1 and CDR2: SGHNT and YYREEE (reference sequence). Together with reference TRBV5-4 and TRBJ2-2, the CDR3 gives the full variable domain: ETGVTQSPTHLIKTRGQQVTLRCSSQSGHNTVSWYQQALGQGPQFIFQYYREEENGRGNFPPRFSGLQFPNYSSELNVNALELDDSALYLCATRPGQEYLRELFFGEGSRLTVL.

This chain links TRBV4-3 with TRBJ2-2; TRBD1 agrees at 9 bases. This CDR3 contains 17 residues. Germline assignment: CDR1 LGHNA and CDR2 YSLEER. V dropped 1 base and J dropped 5; count of bases not matched to a gene: 8. CDR3 DNA: TGCGCCAGCAGCCAAGGCGGCGGGACAGGGAGGACCGGGGAGCTGTTTTTT. It specifies CASSQGGGTGRTGELFF.

J is TRBJ1-1 and V is TRBV5-1; D unresolved. The V gene lost 0 bases and the J gene lost 0 bases, with 15 bases spanning the gap. Germline CDR1 SGHRS, CDR2 YFSETQ. This CDR3 contains 17 residues. The CDR3 loop reads CASSLGGRKIMNTEAFF. CDR3 sequence (DNA): TGCGCCAGCAGCTTGGGAGGCCGGAAGATCATGAACACTGAAGCTTTCTTT.

The chain links TRBV19 to TRBJ1-1; the D is unclear. Germline V gives CDR1 LNHDA, CDR2 SQIVND (reference sequence). CDR3 length: 14 residues. The V end was cut by 7 bases, the J end by 0 bases, with 12 bases between. CDR3 protein: CASTPPRMNTEAFF. The DNA of the CDR3 is TGTGCCAGTACCCCCCCCAGAATGAACACTGAAGCTTTCTTT.

The J gene is TRBJ2-7, the V gene TRBV28; tentatively, D is TRBD1 (6 bases). Germline CDR1 and CDR2: MDHEN and SYDVKM. Deletions cut 5 bases from V and 2 bases from J, with 19 bases between. This CDR3 has 16 amino acids. CDR3: CASSLEATGYPYEQYF. CDR3 DNA sequence: TGTGCCAGCAGTCTTGAGGCTACAGGGTACCCCTACGAGCAGTACTTC.

The gene calls are TRBV18 and TRBJ1-2, with D unclear. Looked up from germline, CDR1 is KGHSH and CDR2 is LQKENI. CDR3 length equals 14 residues. V was clipped by 1 base and J by 1 base, with 7 bases between them. The CDR3 nucleotides are TGTGCCAGCTCACCACAGGGAGTTAACTATGGCTACACCTTC. This sequence encodes CASSPQGVNYGYTF.

The V gene is TRBV11-1, the J gene TRBJ2-5, with 11 bases identical to TRBD2. The germline gives CDR1 SGHAT, CDR2 FQDESV (reference sequence). The CDR3 loop spans 18 amino acids. With V trimmed by 2 bases and J by 3 bases, 11 bases remained unmatched. DNA for the CDR3: TGTGCCAGCAGCTTAACGTCGACTAGCGGGAAGCAAAAAGAGACCCAGTACTTC. It codes for CASSLTSTSGKQKETQYF.

The chain has TRBV27 and TRBJ2-1; the match to TRBD2 covers 8 bases. The ends lost 3 bases at V and 3 bases at J; junction bases unmatched: 10. Germline lookup yields CDR1 MNHEY and CDR2 SMNVEV (reference sequence). The CDR3 contains 17 residues. CDR3 sequence reads: CASSLSGAGVLYNEQFF. The CDR3 region has the DNA TGTGCCAGCAGTTTGAGTGGAGCGGGAGTTCTCTACAATGAGCAGTTCTTC.

J is TRBJ2-3 and V is TRBV11-3, with D maybe TRBD1 (6 bases). The CDR3 covers 15 residues. Trimming left V 1 base short and J 3 bases short, with 11 bases between. Germline assignment: CDR1 SGHNT and CDR2 YENEEA. This CDR3 reads CASSLVGARTDTQYF. CDR3 nucleotides: TGTGCCAGCAGCTTAGTGGGGGCGCGGACAGATACGCAGTATTTT.

The chain joins TRBV28 to TRBJ1-1, with D possibly TRBD1 on 5 matching bases. The V and J ends lost 7 bases and 5 bases respectively, with 14 bases between them. The CDR3 spans 13 residues. Germline lookup yields CDR1 MDHEN and CDR2 SYDVKM. CDR3: CASKGGGGTEAFF. The CDR3 DNA follows: TGTGCCAGCAAGGGTGGGGGGGGGACTGAAGCTTTCTTT.

The DNA of the CDR3 is TGTGCCAGTAGTATAGTCCCAGCGGGAGCCCCCGGGGAGCTGTTTTTT. It codes for CASSIVPAGAPGELFF. The chain links TRBV19 to TRBJ2-2; 8 bases are shared with TRBD2. The J segment lost 6 bases and the V segment lost 1 base, leaving 7 bases of the junction unmatched. Germline V CDR1 and CDR2: LNHDA, SQIVND (reference sequence). The CDR3 consists of 16 residues.

The CDR3 bases are TGCGCCAGCAGTGATCAACAGGGGCTCTACAATGAGCAGTTCTTC. This gives the protein CASSDQQGLYNEQFF. The rearrangement uses TRBV10-1 and TRBJ2-1; TRBD1 matches 7 bases. This CDR3 region has 15 residues. The germline gives CDR1 WNHNN, CDR2 SYGVQD (reference sequence). V lost 3 bases and J lost 3; bases outside the gene matches: 5.

The chain carries TRBV10-3 and TRBJ2-1; 8 bases line up with TRBD2. The CDR3 extends over 13 amino acids. V lost 6 bases and J lost 7; bases outside the gene matches: 5. Per germline, CDR1 ENHRY and CDR2 SYGVKD. CDR3 nucleotides: TGTGCCATCAGGGAGCGGGAGATGAATGAGCAGTTCTTC. Amino acids: CAIREREMNEQFF.

This chain links TRBV6-5 with TRBJ1-5; maybe TRBD1 (6 bases). The germline V gene encodes CDR1 MNHEY and CDR2 SVGAGI. This CDR3 contains 14 residues. Trimming took 5 bases from V and 3 from J, leaving 11 bases between them. In DNA form, the CDR3 reads TGTGCCAGCAGTAAGGACAGAGTCAATCAGCCCCAGCATTTT. Encoded protein: CASSKDRVNQPQHF.

The rearrangement joins TRBV10-3 to TRBJ2-3; no clear D gene. The CDR3 spans 11 residues. Between the trimmed V and J ends, which lost 10 bases and 0 bases, there was a span of 5 bases. Germline V gene lookup returns CDR1 ENHRY and CDR2 SYGVKD. CDR3 sequence: CASSSTDTQYF. Written as DNA, the CDR3 is TGTGCCAGTAGTAGCACAGATACGCAGTATTTT.

This clone is a singleton in its sample. V and J are TRBV7-9 and TRBJ2-1; TRBD1 might be the D (8 bases). Deletions cut 6 bases from V and 11 bases from J, with 20 bases between. This CDR3 is built from 14 residues. Germline V CDR1 and CDR2: SEHNR, FQNEAQ (reference sequence). The chain's CDR3 is CASSLGIQGGKQFF. The CDR3 nucleotides read TGTGCCAGCAGTTTGGGAATACAGGGGGGGAAGCAGTTCTTC.